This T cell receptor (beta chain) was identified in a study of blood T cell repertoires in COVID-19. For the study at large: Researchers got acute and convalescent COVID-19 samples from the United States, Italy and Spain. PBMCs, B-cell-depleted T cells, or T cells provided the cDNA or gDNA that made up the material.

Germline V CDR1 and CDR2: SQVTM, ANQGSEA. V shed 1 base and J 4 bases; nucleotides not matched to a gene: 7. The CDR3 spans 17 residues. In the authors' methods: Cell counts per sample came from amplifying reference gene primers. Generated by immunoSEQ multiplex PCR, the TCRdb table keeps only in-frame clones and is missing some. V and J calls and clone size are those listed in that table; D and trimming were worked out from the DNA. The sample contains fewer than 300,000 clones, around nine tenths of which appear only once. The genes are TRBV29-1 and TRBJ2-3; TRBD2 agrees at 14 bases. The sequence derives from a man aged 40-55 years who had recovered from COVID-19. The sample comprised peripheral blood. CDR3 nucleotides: TGCAGCGTTGAAGGTGGGACTAGCGGGAGCCCCTCAGATACGCAGTATTTT. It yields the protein CSVEGGTSGSPSDTQYF.